One sample yielded the 23 T cell receptor beta chains listed below, sequenced in a study of CD8+ T cells in alopecia areata. Treatment noted: oral pan-JAK inhibitor, 5-10 mg twice daily. RNA extraction was followed by reverse transcription into cDNA, which acted as the sequencing template. Libraries were prepared by immunoSEQ multiplex PCR; TCRdb keeps only in-frame clonotypes and omits some of them. This sample has approximately 210,000 clones; 50% to 60% occur once, and the top ten carry less than 4%. The sample was CD4+ T cells sorted from blood, taken at week 4, from a patient treated with tofacitinib. The source of these receptors is a human donor with alopecia areata.

The V gene is TRBV6-5, the J gene TRBJ2-3, with no clear D. The CDR3 consists of 13 residues. In germline, CDR1 is MNHEY, CDR2 SVGAGI. V shed 8 bases and J shed 1 base, with 10 bases lying between them. CDR3 sequence: CASLRLGTDTQYF. The DNA for the CDR3 is TGTGCCAGCCTCAGGCTGGGCACAGATACGCAGTATTTT.

This clone appeared a few times. The rearrangement joins TRBV29-1 to TRBJ2-5, with TRBD2 as a possible D gene (5 bases). The CDR3 runs 15 residues. Looked up from germline, CDR1 is SQVTM and CDR2 is ANQGSEA. With 1 base removed from V and 5 bases from J, the gap between germline ends came to 17 bases. CDR3 DNA: TGCAGCGTTGAAGTTGGGTCAACCCGGAGGGAGACCCAGTACTTC. This codes for CSVEVGSTRRETQYF.

This clone was picked up one time. This sequence joins TRBV29-1 and TRBJ1-2; 7 bases are a match to TRBD1. With V trimmed by 5 bases and J by 0 bases, 3 bases remained unmatched. CDR1 SQVTM and CDR2 ANQGSEA come from the germline V gene. This CDR3 is 13 amino acids long. The CDR3 bases are TGCAGCGTTTTTGACAGGGCTAACTATGGCTACACCTTC. It specifies CSVFDRANYGYTF.

CDR3 sequence: CASKGPLNTGELFF. CDR3 bases: TGTGCCAGCAAGGGTCCGCTAAACACCGGGGAGCTGTTTTTT. The chain links TRBV6-5 to TRBJ2-2; D gene unclear. CDR3 length: 14 amino acids. V was pared by 7 bases and J by 2 bases, with 11 bases between. CDR1 and CDR2 (germline): MNHEY, SVGAGI.

The V gene is TRBV4-2, the J gene TRBJ2-7; D is possibly TRBD1 (6 bases). With 0 bases removed from V and 5 bases from J, the gap between germline ends came to 11 bases. Germline V gene lookup returns CDR1 LGHNA and CDR2 YNFKEQ. CDR3 length equals 14 residues. CDR3 coding DNA: TGTGCCAGCAGCCAAGAGATCGCAGGGGACGAGCAGTACTTC. Its translation: CASSQEIAGDEQYF.

This clone was observed a few times. V usage is TRBV29-1 and J usage is TRBJ2-1, with 7 bases identical to TRBD1. CDR1 is SQVTM and CDR2 is ANQGSEA in the germline V gene. This CDR3 has 13 residues. The V gene end was trimmed by 7 bases and the J gene end by 5 bases; junction bases not matched to a gene: 8. The CDR3 region has the DNA TGCAGCGGGGGGAGACAGGGCCACAATGAGCAGTTCTTC. This encodes CSGGRQGHNEQFF.

V usage is TRBV5-6 and J usage is TRBJ2-5; D gene unclear. The V gene's germline CDR1 is SGHDT and CDR2 YYEEEE. The CDR3 contains 14 residues. The ends were cut back, 3 bases at V and 8 bases at J, with 17 bases in the middle. CDR3 loop: CASSSRPDSDTQYF. In DNA, the CDR3 is TGTGCCAGCAGCTCACGGCCAGATAGTGATACCCAGTACTTC. The whole variable domain, filled in from reference TRBV5-6 and TRBJ2-5, reads DAGVTQSPTHLIKTRGQQVTLRCSPKSGHDTVSWYQQALGQGPQFIFQYYEEEERQRGNFPDRFSGHQFPNYSSELNVNALLLGDSALYLCASSSRPDSDTQYFGPGTRLLVL.

The chain carries TRBV9 and TRBJ2-7; unclear D gene. The CDR3 loop spans 13 amino acids. Trimming removed 0 bases at V and 2 bases at J, with 6 bases between. From germline, CDR1 is SGDLS and CDR2 YYNGEE. The CDR3 nucleotides read TGTGCCAGCAGCGTAGACTCACCCTACGAGCAGTACTTC. This translates into CASSVDSPYEQYF.

This clone was counted only a few times. The rearrangement links TRBV5-1 to TRBJ2-2; tentative D call: TRBD1 (5 bases). The V end lost 2 bases, the J end lost 4 bases, and 9 bases lay between the germline ends. This CDR3 spans 14 amino acids. Germline CDR1 and CDR2: SGHRS and YFSETQ. The DNA of the CDR3 is TGCGCCAGCAGCTTACAGGTCCGCACCGGGGAGCTGTTTTTT. Encoded protein: CASSLQVRTGELFF.

The genes are TRBV25-1 and TRBJ1-6; unclear D gene. The V gene's germline CDR1 is MGHDK and CDR2 SYGVNS. V was cut by 6 bases and J by 11 bases, with 14 bases left in between. The CDR3 runs 13 residues. The chain's CDR3 is CASRRDNGAPLHF. For the CDR3, the DNA is TGTGCCAGCAGAAGAGATAACGGAGCACCCCTCCACTTT.

This clone was detected once. V and J are TRBV30 and TRBJ1-3, with unresolved D. The CDR3 extends over 11 amino acids. V lost 7 bases and J lost 4, with 8 bases in between. In germline, CDR1 is GTSNPN, CDR2 SVGIG (reference sequence). The CDR3 loop is CASDRGNTIYF. CDR3 sequence (DNA): TGTGCCTCGGACCGCGGAAACACCATATATTTT.

The V gene is TRBV6-5, the J gene TRBJ1-6, with D maybe TRBD1 (6 bases). The CDR3 runs to 15 residues. Germline loops: CDR1 MNHEY, CDR2 SVGAGI. V shed 5 bases and J shed 4 bases, with 12 bases lying between them. In nucleotides, the CDR3 is TGTGCCAGCAGTCCCGGGGGCCATTATAATTCACCCCTCCACTTT. This sequence encodes CASSPGGHYNSPLHF.

The chain has TRBV20-1 and TRBJ2-7, with a tentative D call TRBD1 (6 bases). The CDR3 spans 10 residues. The germline V gene encodes CDR1 DFQATT and CDR2 SNEGSKA (reference sequence). In nucleotides, the CDR3 is TGCAGGGCAGGGGTCTACGAGCAGTACTTC. As protein: CRAGVYEQYF.

Turning to this clone: The sample holds other DNA sequences that translate to the same CDR3. J is TRBJ2-5 and V is TRBV18; D is uncertain. Between the trimmed V and J ends, which lost 3 bases and 0 bases, there was a span of 2 bases. There are 12 residues in the CDR3. Germline V gene data show CDR1 as KGHSH and CDR2 as LQKENI. The DNA for the CDR3 is TGTGCCAGCTCACCCTACCAAGAGACCCAGTACTTC. Translating it yields CASSPYQETQYF. Drawing the rest from reference TRBV18 and TRBJ2-5, the complete variable domain is NAGVMQNPRHLVRRRGQEARLRCSPMKGHSHVYWYRQLPEEGLKFMVYLQKENIIDESGMPKERFSAEFPKEGPSILRIQQVVRGDSAAYFCASSPYQETQYFGPGTRLLVL.

The chain joins TRBV25-1 to TRBJ1-5, with D tentatively TRBD1 (6 bases). V lost 4 bases and J 0 bases, leaving 13 bases between the germline ends. Looked up from germline, CDR1 is MGHDK and CDR2 is SYGVNS. The CDR3 covers 16 residues. Here the CDR3 DNA reads TGTGCCAGCAGTGCGACAGGATATGATAGCAATCAGCCCCAGCATTTT. It translates to CASSATGYDSNQPQHF.

This clone was observed once. The chain employs TRBV2 and TRBJ1-2; TRBD1 agrees at 8 bases. Germline V CDR1 and CDR2: SNHLY, FYNNEI. This CDR3 has 14 residues. J lost 3 bases, V lost 3 bases, and 3 bases had no gene match. CDR3 residues: CASSDRGPDYGYTF. CDR3 DNA sequence: TGTGCCAGCAGTGACAGGGGGCCCGACTATGGCTACACCTTC.

This clone has just a few counts. The chain employs TRBV29-1 and TRBJ1-4; 9 nucleotides agree with TRBD1. The CDR3 runs 16 residues. The V gene's germline CDR1 is SQVTM and CDR2 ANQGSEA. The V gene end was trimmed by 6 bases and the J gene end by 7 bases; junction bases not matched to a gene: 15. CDR3: CSVAGTGMVRSEKLFF. CDR3 nucleotide sequence: TGCAGCGTCGCCGGGACAGGGATGGTAAGAAGTGAAAAACTGTTTTTT.

This clone was seen only once. The V gene is TRBV29-1, the J gene TRBJ1-1; no clear D gene. The CDR3 consists of 12 residues. The germline CDR1 and CDR2 sequences are SQVTM and ANQGSEA. The V end lost 4 bases, the J end lost 3 bases, and 9 bases lay between the germline ends. CDR3 nucleotide sequence: TGCAGCGTTGTTAGTTCGGACACTGAAGCTTTCTTT. It encodes CSVVSSDTEAFF.

This clone was counted a few times. The CDR3 DNA is TGCGCCAGCAGCCAACAGCGAGGGGATCAGCCCCAGCATTTT. Its protein product is CASSQQRGDQPQHF. The V gene is TRBV4-1, the J gene TRBJ1-5; tentatively, D is TRBD1 (5 bases). Looked up from germline, CDR1 is MGHRA and CDR2 is YSYEKL. The CDR3 contains 14 residues. V was cut by 2 bases and J by 5 bases, with 10 bases left in between.

This clone came up a few times. The chain carries TRBV29-1 and TRBJ2-1; D might be TRBD1 (6 bases). Germline CDR1 is SQVTM and CDR2 is ANQGSEA. With 3 bases removed from V and 9 bases from J, the gap between germline ends came to 15 bases. The CDR3 runs 13 residues. CDR3 residues: CSVDKPPQGEQFF. CDR3 nucleotide sequence: TGCAGCGTTGATAAGCCCCCACAGGGTGAGCAGTTCTTC.

The V gene is TRBV7-2, the J gene TRBJ2-2; no clear D gene. The germline V gene has CDR1 SGHTA and CDR2 FQGNSA. The CDR3 is 11 amino acids. The V end lost 2 bases, the J end lost 7 bases, and 2 bases lay between the germline ends. The CDR3 is CASSLLGELFF. DNA for the CDR3: TGTGCCAGCAGCTTACTCGGGGAGCTGTTTTTT.

The J gene is TRBJ1-2, the V gene TRBV2, with D maybe TRBD1 (6 bases). The V end was cut by 11 bases, the J end by 14 bases, with 12 bases between. The CDR3 spans 8 residues. Germline V CDR1 and CDR2: SNHLY, FYNNEI. CDR3 in DNA: TGTGCCTCCGGCGGACAGACCTTC. This gives the protein CASGGQTF.

V gene TRBV30 combines with J gene TRBJ2-5; D not certain. Trimming took off 0 bases at V and 3 bases at J, with 8 bases between the two ends. This CDR3 spans 13 amino acids. CDR1 GTSNPN and CDR2 SVGIG come from the germline V gene (reference sequence). The CDR3 protein is CAWSVFGKETQYF. For the CDR3, the DNA is TGTGCCTGGAGTGTATTTGGGAAAGAGACCCAGTACTTC.